These 32 T cell receptor beta chains originate from one sample sequenced in a study of shared clonotypes between healthy human individuals. Profiling relied on immunoSEQ multiplex PCR, and the TCRdb table lists in-frame clones only, not all of them. The repertoire holds roughly 2,000,000 clones, with roughly 93% as singletons. Selected positively for CCR7 and CD45RO-negative, naive CD8 cells excluded terminally differentiated effector memory CD45RA+ cells. Material: naive CD8+ T cells from PBMCs. The receptors were gathered from a man between 18 and 35 years old in good health. Some clones in this sample may be carry-over from other donors' samples.

This sequence joins TRBV10-3 and TRBJ1-1; no clear D gene. V shed 6 bases and J shed 1 base, with 12 bases lying between them. The germline V gene has CDR1 ENHRY and CDR2 SYGVKD. CDR3 length equals 14 residues. The CDR3: CAISSHGRNTEAFF. The CDR3 nucleotides read TGTGCCATCAGCTCTCACGGACGGAACACTGAAGCTTTCTTT.

This sequence joins TRBV11-1 and TRBJ2-7; tentatively, D is TRBD1 or TRBD2 (5 bases each). Germline CDR1 and CDR2: SGHAT and FQDESV (reference sequence). Trimming cost V 1 base and J 0 bases, with 7 bases left between them. The CDR3 is 14 amino acids. The CDR3 DNA reads as TGTGCCAGCAGCTTAGAGGGGAGCTCCTACGAGCAGTACTTC. Translated: CASSLEGSSYEQYF.

The rearrangement uses TRBV5-8 and TRBJ2-7, with 7 bases aligning to TRBD1. V dropped 0 bases and J dropped 4; count of bases not matched to a gene: 4. CDR1 SGHTS and CDR2 YDEGEE come from the germline V gene. The CDR3 sequence is 14 residues long. The CDR3 region has the DNA TGTGCCAGCAGCTTGGGACAGGGAGCATACGAGCAGTACTTC. This codes for CASSLGQGAYEQYF.

CDR3 in DNA: TGTGCCAGCAGTTACCCATTCGAGGGACGAGAGACCCAGTACTTC. As protein: CASSYPFEGRETQYF. The rearrangement uses TRBV6-5 and TRBJ2-5; D may be TRBD1 or TRBD2 (5 bases each). V lost 2 bases, J lost 4 bases, and 14 bases lay in between. This CDR3 has 15 amino acids. CDR1 and CDR2 from the germline V gene are MNHEY and SVGAGI.

The chain employs TRBV14 and TRBJ1-4, with D uncertain. V lost 4 bases to trimming and J lost 14 bases, with 14 bases between them. Germline-derived CDR1 and CDR2 are SGHDN and FVKESK. The CDR3 has 12 residues. The CDR3 sequence: CASSPGLVRLFF. The DNA of the CDR3 is TGTGCCAGCAGCCCAGGACTGGTGAGGCTGTTTTTT.

This rearrangement joins TRBV7-9 to TRBJ1-2; D is undetermined. Trimming pared 2 bases from V and 1 base from J, leaving 14 bases between. CDR1 is SEHNR, CDR2 FQNEAQ, per germline (reference sequence). This CDR3 is 16 amino acids long. The CDR3 coding sequence is TGTGCCAGCAGCTTATGGTCTGAGACCCTTAACTATGGCTACACCTTC. Protein: CASSLWSETLNYGYTF. Based on the CDR3 plus reference TRBV7-9 and TRBJ1-2, the full variable domain is DTGVSQNPRHKITKRGQNVTFRCDPISEHNRLYWYRQTLGQGPEFLTYFQNEAQLEKSRLLSDRFSAERPKGSFSTLEIQRTEQGDSAMYLCASSLWSETLNYGYTFGSGTRLTVV.

This clone was seen a few times. The chain links TRBV25-1 to TRBJ1-5, with a tentative D call TRBD1 (5 bases). CDR3 length equals 13 residues. Germline V gene lookup returns CDR1 MGHDK and CDR2 SYGVNS. V lost 3 bases to trimming and J lost 3 bases, with 6 bases between them. The CDR3 DNA sequence: TGTGCCAGCAGTGACAGGGCCAATCAGCCCCAGCATTTT. The encoded protein is CASSDRANQPQHF.

This sequence joins TRBV13 and TRBJ2-7; TRBD1 aligns across 7 bases. Germline CDR1 PRHDT, CDR2 FYEKMQ (reference sequence). CDR3 length: 16 amino acids. J gave up 3 bases and V 0 bases, and 8 bases lay outside the gene matches. The CDR3 spells CASSLGRSGGFYEQYF. In DNA form, the CDR3 reads TGTGCCAGCAGCTTAGGGCGGTCAGGGGGATTCTACGAGCAGTACTTC.

The rearrangement links TRBV28 to TRBJ2-1; 7 nucleotides align to TRBD1. Germline V gene lookup returns CDR1 MDHEN and CDR2 SYDVKM. CDR3 length: 17 amino acids. The ends lost 7 bases at V and 3 bases at J; junction bases unmatched: 15. Written as DNA, the CDR3 is TGTGCCAGCACCCCAGTAATCCGCAGGGACAGCTACAATGAGCAGTTCTTC. It specifies CASTPVIRRDSYNEQFF.

This chain joins TRBV9 and TRBJ1-5; 10 bases line up with TRBD1. In germline, CDR1 is SGDLS, CDR2 YYNGEE. The CDR3 covers 15 residues. V gave up 4 bases and J gave up 1 base; unmatched junction bases: 2. CDR3 protein: CASSTGQGSNQPQHF. DNA of the CDR3: TGTGCCAGCAGCACGGGACAGGGGAGCAATCAGCCCCAGCATTTT.

The rearrangement uses TRBV9 and TRBJ2-7; 12 bases are shared with TRBD2. CDR1 is SGDLS, CDR2 YYNGEE, per germline. V lost 0 bases and J lost 6; bases outside the gene matches: 4. The CDR3 has 15 residues. Written as DNA, the CDR3 is TGTGCCAGCAGCGTAGGACTAGCGGGAGATCTCGAGCAGTACTTC. Translated, it gives CASSVGLAGDLEQYF.

The rearrangement links TRBV7-3 to TRBJ2-6, with 14 positions matching TRBD2. Germline values: CDR1 SGHTA, CDR2 FQGTGA. This CDR3 has 19 residues. J was trimmed by 2 bases and V by 4 bases; bases with no gene match: 7. The chain's CDR3 is CASSSPGLAGEAGANVLTF. CDR3 nucleotides: TGTGCCAGCAGCTCCCCGGGACTAGCGGGAGAGGCTGGGGCCAACGTCCTGACTTTC.

This clone was detected once. The identical CDR3 is also encoded by other nucleotide sequences in the sample. This chain uses TRBV2 with TRBJ2-2; perhaps TRBD1 as D (6 bases). Between the trimmed V and J ends, which lost 5 bases and 1 base, there was a span of 8 bases. CDR3 length: 14 residues. CDR1 is SNHLY, CDR2 FYNNEI, per germline. CDR3 region: CASSWTENTGELFF. CDR3 coding DNA: TGTGCCAGCAGTTGGACAGAGAACACCGGGGAGCTGTTTTTT. The full variable domain, with the rest looked up from reference TRBV2 and TRBJ2-2, is EPEVTQTPSHQVTQMGQEVILRCVPISNHLYFYWYRQILGQKVEFLVSFYNNEISEKSEIFDDQFSVERPDGSNFTLKIRSTKLEDSAMYFCASSWTENTGELFFGEGSRLTVL.

V gene TRBV6-1 combines with J gene TRBJ1-5; TRBD1 matches at 9 bases. CDR3 length: 15 amino acids. V dropped 1 base and J dropped 9; count of bases not matched to a gene: 7. Germline CDR1 is MNHNS and CDR2 is SASEGT. CDR3 sequence (DNA): TGTGCCAGCAGTGAAGTCGGGACAGGGAATTTGCCCCAGCATTTT. It specifies CASSEVGTGNLPQHF.

V is TRBV7-3 and J is TRBJ2-6; D remains unclear. CDR3 length equals 13 residues. The germline V gene has CDR1 SGHTA and CDR2 FQGTGA. The V end lost 3 bases, the J end lost 3 bases, and 3 bases lay between the germline ends. The CDR3 DNA reads TGTGCCAGCAGCTTTGGTGGGGCCAACGTCCTGACTTTC. This translates into CASSFGGANVLTF.

The rearrangement joins TRBV6-6 to TRBJ1-5; D call uncertain. CDR1 is MNHNY and CDR2 is SVGAGI in the germline V gene (reference sequence). The CDR3 sequence is 14 residues long. Trimming cost V 0 bases and J 5 bases, with 8 bases left between them. The DNA of the CDR3 is TGTGCCAGCAGTTACTCGAGTGAGGATCAGCCCCAGCATTTT. Its protein product is CASSYSSEDQPQHF.

The chain couples TRBV11-2 to TRBJ2-5, with 7 bases fitting TRBD2. Germline CDR1 SGHAT, CDR2 FQNNGV. The CDR3 is 16 residues long. The trim removed 0 bases at V and 5 bases at J, leaving 9 bases unmatched. The CDR3 region is CASSLEYGGSGETQYF. CDR3 in DNA: TGTGCCAGCAGCTTAGAGTATGGCGGGAGCGGCGAGACCCAGTACTTC.

This chain connects TRBV4-2 to TRBJ2-3, with D perhaps TRBD1 or TRBD2 (5 bases each). This CDR3 has 16 residues. V lost 4 bases, J lost 2 bases, and 16 bases lay in between. Germline V gene data show CDR1 as LGHNA and CDR2 as YNFKEQ. This chain's CDR3 is CASSPTGRTFTDTQYF. DNA of the CDR3: TGTGCCAGCAGCCCCACGGGACGGACTTTCACAGATACGCAGTATTTT.

J is TRBJ2-2 and V is TRBV19; D is unresolved. CDR1 LNHDA and CDR2 SQIVND come from the germline V gene (reference sequence). The V gene lost 3 bases and the J gene lost 2 bases, with 10 bases spanning the gap. The CDR3 loop spans 15 amino acids. The CDR3 DNA follows: TGTGCCAGTAGTATGGGAAGATACAACACCGGGGAGCTGTTTTTT. It encodes CASSMGRYNTGELFF.

V gene TRBV4-1 combines with J gene TRBJ1-1; no firm D call. V was trimmed by 0 bases and J by 2 bases, leaving 10 bases between them. CDR1 MGHRA and CDR2 YSYEKL come from the germline V gene. This CDR3 spans 15 amino acids. The CDR3 DNA reads TGCGCCAGCAGCCAAGAACTCAGCTTTAACACTGAAGCTTTCTTT. It specifies CASSQELSFNTEAFF.

Details on this clone: The sample holds other DNA sequences that translate to the same CDR3. This rearrangement joins TRBV19 to TRBJ1-1; D is perhaps TRBD1 (6 bases). Germline CDR1 is LNHDA and CDR2 is SQIVND (reference sequence). V lost 1 base, J lost 7 bases, and 7 bases lay in between. The CDR3 totals 12 residues. CDR3 sequence reads: CASSIGTDEAFF. DNA of the CDR3: TGTGCCAGTAGTATAGGGACAGATGAAGCTTTCTTT.

The chain recombines TRBV5-1 with TRBJ2-5; 8 bases agree with TRBD1. Germline CDR1 SGHRS, CDR2 YFSETQ. The CDR3 spans 13 residues. J lost 6 bases, V lost 7 bases, and 8 bases had no gene match. In DNA form, the CDR3 reads TGCGCCAGCCGGACAGGGCGGGGAAAGACCCAGTACTTC. Its translation is CASRTGRGKTQYF.

The rearrangement joins TRBV19 to TRBJ2-7; 8 bases match TRBD1. Germline CDR1 and CDR2: LNHDA and SQIVND (reference sequence). This CDR3 region has 16 residues. V trimming: 1 base; J trimming: 3 bases; junction bases outside the gene matches: 8. CDR3 residues: CASSIGEDRAVYEQYF. In nucleotides, the CDR3 is TGTGCCAGTAGTATAGGGGAGGACAGGGCGGTCTACGAGCAGTACTTC.

The chain links TRBV9 to TRBJ2-1; no clear D. CDR3 length: 13 amino acids. CDR1 and CDR2 from the germline V gene are SGDLS and YYNGEE. Trimming cost V 3 bases and J 7 bases, with 11 bases left between them. As DNA, the CDR3 is TGTGCCAGCAGCGCGGACCTCAGGAATGAGCAGTTCTTC. The encoded protein is CASSADLRNEQFF.

The chain joins TRBV5-4 to TRBJ2-5, with 7 nucleotides matching TRBD1. CDR1 SGHNT and CDR2 YYREEE come from the germline V gene (reference sequence). This CDR3 has 14 amino acids. Trimming took 4 bases from V and 5 from J; bases not matched to a gene: 8. CDR3 in amino acids: CASSPKGAWETQYF. In DNA form, the CDR3 reads TGTGCCAGCAGCCCTAAGGGGGCTTGGGAGACCCAGTACTTC.

The CDR3 here is CASRYRDKTGELFF. The CDR3 coding sequence is TGTGCCAGCAGATACAGGGATAAGACCGGGGAGCTGTTTTTT. The chain has TRBV27 and TRBJ2-2, with a weak D call TRBD1 (6 bases). V shed 6 bases and J shed 5 bases, with 13 bases lying between them. The CDR3 has 14 amino acids. CDR1 and CDR2 (germline): MNHEY, SMNVEV (reference sequence).

The chain recombines TRBV5-4 with TRBJ1-1; no definite D call. CDR1 SGHNT and CDR2 YYREEE come from the germline V gene (reference sequence). V was cut by 1 base and J by 5 bases, with 9 bases left in between. The CDR3 totals 13 residues. The CDR3 DNA sequence: TGTGCCAGCAGCTTGAAGGGTTTTACTGAAGCTTTCTTT. It translates to CASSLKGFTEAFF. Based on the CDR3 plus reference TRBV5-4 and TRBJ1-1, the full variable domain is ETGVTQSPTHLIKTRGQQVTLRCSSQSGHNTVSWYQQALGQGPQFIFQYYREEENGRGNFPPRFSGLQFPNYSSELNVNALELDDSALYLCASSLKGFTEAFFGQGTRLTVV.

This chain links TRBV14 with TRBJ2-6, with D unclear. This CDR3 is built from 15 residues. V lost 4 bases and J lost 0, with 7 bases in between. Looked up from germline, CDR1 is SGHDN and CDR2 is FVKESK. This chain's CDR3 is CASSPRRSGANVLTF. CDR3 DNA: TGTGCCAGCAGCCCTCGCCGCTCTGGGGCCAACGTCCTGACTTTC.

In this sample, this clone turned up once. One junction end does not reproduce the germline sequence, and a read error may be involved. Other DNA sequences from this sample encode an identical CDR3 as well. The chain uses TRBV10-3 and TRBJ2-2, with 8 nucleotides matching TRBD1. Germline CDR1 is ENHRY and CDR2 is SYGVKD. The CDR3 is made up of 15 amino acids. CDR3 sequence reads: CAISAGGTNTGELFF. For the CDR3, the DNA is TGTGCCATCAGTGCAGGGGGCACGAACACCGGGGAACTGTTTTTT.

The chain is built from TRBV7-9 and TRBJ2-3; D remains ambiguous. CDR1 and CDR2 (germline): SEHNR, FQNEAQ (reference sequence). This CDR3 contains 16 residues. Trimming removed 5 bases from V and 6 bases from J, with 21 bases in between. CDR3 coding DNA: TGTGCCAGCAGCACAACCCTGGCAGGAGCTCGGGATACGCAGTATTTT. Its translation is CASSTTLAGARDTQYF.

This chain connects TRBV7-2 to TRBJ1-2, with 8 bases that match TRBD1. Trimming at V came to 4 bases and at J to 4 bases, leaving 14 bases not matched to a gene. Germline CDR1 SGHTA, CDR2 FQGNSA. The CDR3 extends over 17 amino acids. The CDR3 here is CASSSRHPQGAAYGYTF. The CDR3 bases are TGTGCCAGCAGCTCGCGGCACCCCCAGGGGGCAGCCTATGGCTACACCTTC. The full variable domain, completed using reference TRBV7-2 and TRBJ1-2, is GAGVSQSPSNKVTEKGKDVELRCDPISGHTALYWYRQSLGQGLEFLIYFQGNSAPDKSGLPSDRFSAERTGGSVSTLTIQRTQQEDSAVYLCASSSRHPQGAAYGYTFGSGTRLTVV.

J is TRBJ2-7 and V is TRBV27; D may be TRBD1 (6 bases). Germline lookup yields CDR1 MNHEY and CDR2 SMNVEV (reference sequence). Deletions cut 2 bases from V and 2 bases from J, with 16 bases between. This CDR3 region has 16 residues. In nucleotides, the CDR3 is TGTGCCAGCAGTTTAAATTGGGGGCAAGTAACCTACGAGCAGTACTTC. This translates into CASSLNWGQVTYEQYF.